This T cell receptor beta chain stems from a study of cytomegalovirus exposure and HLA in healthy donors. General study results and limits: The study designated over 150 TCR beta chains cytomegalovirus-associated. Reported results showed that the classifier diagnosed cytomegalovirus status with high specificity and sensitivity.

Here immunoSEQ multiplex PCR was the method, and the copy in TCRdb shows in-frame clones only, minus some. The sample has about 140,000 clones; approximately 86% are singletons. Of note for this clone: The target antigen is unknown.

Sequenced sample: PBMCs. This TCR came from a man between 18 and 29 years old in good health and CMV-seropositive.

CDR3 in amino acids: CASSPSWSNQPQHF. The CDR3 nucleotides read TGTGCCAGCAGCCCCAGTTGGAGCAATCAGCCCCAGCATTTT. The chain combines TRBV7-8 with TRBJ1-5; D ambiguous. V lost 5 bases to trimming and J lost 1 base, with 9 bases between them. CDR1 SGHVS and CDR2 FQNEAQ come from the germline V gene. The CDR3 has 14 residues.